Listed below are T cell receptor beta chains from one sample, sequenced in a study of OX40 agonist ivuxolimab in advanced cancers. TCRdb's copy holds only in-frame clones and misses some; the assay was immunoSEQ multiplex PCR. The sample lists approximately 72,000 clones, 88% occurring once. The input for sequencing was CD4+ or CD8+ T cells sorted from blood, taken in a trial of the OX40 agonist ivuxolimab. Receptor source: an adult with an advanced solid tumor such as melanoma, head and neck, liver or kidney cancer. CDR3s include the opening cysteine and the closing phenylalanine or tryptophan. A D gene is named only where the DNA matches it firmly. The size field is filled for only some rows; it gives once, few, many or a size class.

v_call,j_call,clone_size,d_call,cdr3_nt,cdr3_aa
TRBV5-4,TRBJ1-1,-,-,TGTGCCAGCAGCTTGAACCAGAACACTGAAGCTTTCTTT,CASSLNQNTEAFF
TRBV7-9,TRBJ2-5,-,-,TGTGCCAGCAGCTCCACCGAGGGGGAGACCCAGTACTTC,CASSSTEGETQYF
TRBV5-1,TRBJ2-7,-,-,TGCGCCAGCAGCTTGGAATCCTACGAGCAGTACTTC,CASSLESYEQYF
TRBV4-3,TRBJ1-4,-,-,TGCGCCAGCAGCCAAGACCTGGGACGGGTGACCGCATTTAATGAAAAACTGTTTTTT,CASSQDLGRVTAFNEKLFF
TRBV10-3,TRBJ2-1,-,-,TGTGCCATAGCGGGACAGGCTACCAATGAGCAGTTCTTC,CAIAGQATNEQFF
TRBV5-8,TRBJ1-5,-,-,TGTGCCAGCAGCTTGGAGAGGGGGAGCAATCAGCCCCAGCATTTT,CASSLERGSNQPQHF
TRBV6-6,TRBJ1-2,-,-,TGTGCCAGCAGTAGTTCAGCTAACTATGGCTACACCTTC,CASSSSANYGYTF
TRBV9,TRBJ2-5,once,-,TGTGCCAGCAGCCCCGGGGTGGGGTGGGGGGAGACCCAGTACTTC,CASSPGVGWGETQYF
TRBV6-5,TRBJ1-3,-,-,TGTGCCAGCAGTTGGCGGTTGGGAAACACCATATATTTT,CASSWRLGNTIYF
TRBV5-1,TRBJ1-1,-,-,TGCGCCAGCAGCTTGGATACCGCAGGCGCTGAAGCTTTCTTT,CASSLDTAGAEAFF
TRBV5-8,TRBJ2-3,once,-,TGTGCCAGCAGCAGGACTATTAGCACAGATACGCAGTATTTT,CASSRTISTDTQYF